Presented here are 7 T cell receptor beta chains from one specimen sequenced in a study of shared clonotypes between healthy human individuals. Repertoires were generated with immunoSEQ multiplex PCR, while TCRdb's copy carries only in-frame clones and drops some. The sample records about 660,000 clones, 74% being singletons. The sample consisted of memory CD4+ T cells sorted from blood. Subset given: CD45RA-negative fraction. These receptors originate from a woman aged 30 to 39 in good health.

V and J are TRBV28 and TRBJ2-3; D is tentatively TRBD1 or TRBD2 (5 bases each). The germline V and J ends were trimmed by 5 bases and 2 bases, with 14 bases remaining between them. The germline V gene encodes CDR1 MDHEN and CDR2 SYDVKM. This CDR3 spans 15 amino acids. The CDR3 DNA sequence: TGTGCCAGCAGTCTTGGGACGGTAATCACAGATACGCAGTATTTT. Encoded protein: CASSLGTVITDTQYF.

The chain recombines TRBV14 with TRBJ2-1, with TRBD2 as a possible D gene (6 bases). The CDR3 covers 15 residues. Trimming removed 3 bases from V and 6 bases from J, with 15 bases in between. The V gene's germline CDR1 is SGHDN and CDR2 FVKESK. Written as DNA, the CDR3 is TGTGCCAGCAGCCATTTAGCGGAAAACTTCAATGAGCAGTTCTTC. Residues: CASSHLAENFNEQFF.

V and J are TRBV7-9 and TRBJ1-5; the D is unclear. The V and J ends lost 3 bases and 0 bases respectively, with 9 bases between them. The CDR3 spans 15 residues. Germline CDR1 reads SEHNR; CDR2 reads FQNEAQ (reference sequence). DNA for the CDR3: TGTGCCAGCAGCTTTTCCGGAACTAGCAATCAGCCCCAGCATTTT. Protein product: CASSFSGTSNQPQHF.

This rearrangement joins TRBV4-2 to TRBJ1-5; TRBD1 aligns across 9 bases. The trim removed 4 bases at V and 5 bases at J, leaving 6 bases unmatched. The length of the CDR3 is 15 residues. Germline assignment: CDR1 LGHNA and CDR2 YNFKEQ. This CDR3 is CASSPQGAQDQPQHF. The CDR3 nucleotides are TGTGCCAGCAGCCCACAGGGGGCACAGGATCAGCCCCAGCATTTT.

This clone has a handful of counts. The rearrangement links TRBV21-1 to TRBJ1-5. TRBV21-1 is given as a pseudogene. This CDR3 is 17 amino acids long. The CDR3: CASSSPKVQRSNQPQHF. As DNA, the CDR3 is TGTGCCAGCAGCTCCCCCAAGGTACAGCGGAGCAATCAGCCCCAGCATTTT.

This clone was picked up a small number of times. The chain recombines TRBV18 with TRBJ1-4, with TRBD1 matching 10 bases. Trimming took 6 bases from V and 12 from J; bases not matched to a gene: 13. Germline-derived CDR1 and CDR2 are KGHSH and LQKENI. CDR3 length equals 15 residues. CDR3 DNA sequence: TGTGCCAGCTCGTCCTCCGGACAGGGGGGCCATCAACTGTTTTTT. Translating it yields CASSSSGQGGHQLFF.

This clone was seen a handful of times. The rearrangement uses TRBV9 and TRBJ1-2; 8 bases are a match to TRBD1. Per the germline V gene, CDR1 is SGDLS and CDR2 is YYNGEE. This CDR3 has 14 residues. V dropped 4 bases and J dropped 4; count of bases not matched to a gene: 6. CDR3: CASSPTGQGYGYTF. The CDR3 DNA reads as TGTGCCAGCAGCCCTACCGGACAGGGCTATGGCTACACCTTC.